This T cell receptor (beta chain) came from a study of blood T cells in healthy people across ages. Primed by a sample-barcoded 5' primer and a J-beta primer mix, a second PCR proceeded for roughly 6 to 12 cycles. TCRdb reprocessed the 5' RACE reads via MiXCR and lists one record per CDR3 protein. There are fewer than 950,000 distinct CDR3 sequences in the sample; about 36% occur only once, and approximately 12% lies in the top ten. Trimming cost V 3 bases and J 0 bases, with 8 bases left between them. Germline V gene data show CDR1 as SGHKS and CDR2 as YYEKEE (reference sequence). The CDR3 runs 14 residues.

Sequenced material: blood. The chain recombines TRBV5-5 with TRBJ2-3; possibly TRBD1 for D (5 bases). The receptor comes from a man between 18 and 29 years old in good health. The CDR3 sequence is CASSYRYSTDTQYF. CDR3 in DNA: TGTGCCAGCAGCTACAGGTATAGCACAGATACGCAGTATTTT.